A selection of T cell receptor beta chains follows, all from one sample in a study of response to subunit inactivated influenza vaccine. TCRdb re-derived calls from the RT-PCR reads in MiXCR, one entry per CDR3 protein. The table records over 650,000 distinct CDR3 sequences, under 20% of them present only once. The sample in question was PBMCs from blood, obtained more than 4 days after vaccination. All receptors derive from a man aged 50 or older who received an inactivated influenza vaccine. The CDR3 runs from the conserved cysteine through the conserved F or W. Each record gives: CDR3 protein, CDR3 DNA, clone size, V gene, D gene, J gene. The D gene is left open where the match is weak. Rows may omit the clone size; those that give it use once, few, many or a size class.

CDR3 protein: CSARTARGSTDTQYF
CDR3 DNA: TGCAGTGCTAGGACAGCCAGGGGATCCACAGATACGCAGTATTTT
clone size: .
V gene: TRBV20-1
D gene: .
J gene: TRBJ2-3

CDR3 protein: CSAPDRTSPRNEQFF
CDR3 DNA: TGCAGTGCTCCCGACCGGACTAGCCCGCGAAATGAGCAGTTCTTC
clone size: few
V gene: TRBV20-1
D gene: TRBD2
J gene: TRBJ2-1

CDR3 protein: CASSLWWDTNQPQHF
CDR3 DNA: TGCGCCAGCAGCCTCTGGTGGGACACTAATCAGCCCCAGCATTTT
clone size: few
V gene: TRBV4-1
D gene: .
J gene: TRBJ1-5

CDR3 protein: CARMWTGTYEQYF
CDR3 DNA: TGTGCCAGGATGTGGACAGGGACCTACGAGCAGTACTTC
clone size: few
V gene: TRBV25-1
D gene: TRBD1
J gene: TRBJ2-7

CDR3 protein: CASSVRLAGETQYF
CDR3 DNA: TGTGCCAGCAGCGTCCGGCTAGCGGGAGAGACCCAGTACTTC
clone size: .
V gene: TRBV7-8
D gene: TRBD2
J gene: TRBJ2-5

CDR3 protein: CASAGTSGGARQFF
CDR3 DNA: TGTGCTAGTGCCGGGACTAGCGGGGGGGCCAGGCAGTTCTTC
clone size: few
V gene: TRBV12-5
D gene: TRBD2
J gene: TRBJ2-1

CDR3 protein: CASSLGAASTDTQYF
CDR3 DNA: TGTGCCAGCAGTTTAGGGGCGGCTAGCACAGATACGCAGTATTTT
clone size: many
V gene: TRBV12-3/TRBV12-4
D gene: .
J gene: TRBJ2-3

CDR3 protein: CASSQEEALSNTGELFF
CDR3 DNA: TGTGCCAGCAGCCAAGAGGAAGCCCTATCCAACACCGGGGAGCTGTTTTTT
clone size: few
V gene: TRBV4-2
D gene: .
J gene: TRBJ2-2

CDR3 protein: CASSAVPGSDEQFF
CDR3 DNA: TGTGCCAGCAGCGCCGTCCCGGGGTCGGATGAGCAGTTCTTC
clone size: .
V gene: TRBV7-9
D gene: .
J gene: TRBJ2-1

CDR3 protein: CAIKGTPNTEAFF
CDR3 DNA: TGTGCCATCAAGGGGACACCGAACACTGAAGCTTTCTTT
clone size: many
V gene: TRBV10-3
D gene: .
J gene: TRBJ1-1

CDR3 protein: CSATGLLKDTQYF
CDR3 DNA: TGCAGTGCCACGGGACTTCTTAAAGATACGCAGTATTTT
clone size: .
V gene: TRBV20-1
D gene: .
J gene: TRBJ2-3

CDR3 protein: CSAPGDQSYEQYF
CDR3 DNA: TGCAGTGCCCCCGGGGACCAGTCCTACGAGCAGTACTTC
clone size: .
V gene: TRBV20-1
D gene: .
J gene: TRBJ2-7

CDR3 protein: CASSPRWAPGTDTQYF
CDR3 DNA: TGTGCCAGCAGCCCCCGATGGGCTCCCGGGACAGATACGCAGTATTTT
clone size: .
V gene: TRBV7-6
D gene: .
J gene: TRBJ2-3

CDR3 protein: CASSYPSQTEAFF
CDR3 DNA: TGTGCCAGCAGTTACCCTTCGCAGACTGAAGCTTTCTTT
clone size: .
V gene: TRBV6-2/TRBV6-3
D gene: .
J gene: TRBJ1-1

CDR3 protein: CASSSGTGVLGTEAFF
CDR3 DNA: TGTGCCAGCAGCAGCGGGACAGGGGTGTTAGGCACTGAAGCTTTCTTT
clone size: few
V gene: TRBV6-1
D gene: TRBD1
J gene: TRBJ1-1

CDR3 protein: CASQQGTGNTIYF
CDR3 DNA: TGTGCCAGCCAACAGGGAACTGGAAACACCATATATTTT
clone size: .
V gene: TRBV7-2
D gene: .
J gene: TRBJ1-3

CDR3 protein: CASSTGTAANEKLFF
CDR3 DNA: TGTGCCAGCAGCACCGGGACAGCCGCTAATGAAAAACTGTTTTTT
clone size: few
V gene: TRBV9
D gene: TRBD1
J gene: TRBJ1-4

CDR3 protein: CASSQDVLGTKSHEQYF
CDR3 DNA: TGCGCCAGCAGCCAAGATGTCCTGGGGACAAAGTCCCACGAGCAGTACTTC
clone size: few
V gene: TRBV4-3
D gene: .
J gene: TRBJ2-7

CDR3 protein: CASSRRRGTGLIGDTQYF
CDR3 DNA: TGTGCCAGCAGCCGAAGACGAGGGACAGGGTTAATAGGAGATACGCAGTATTTT
clone size: .
V gene: TRBV11-2
D gene: TRBD1
J gene: TRBJ2-3

CDR3 protein: CASSSTGGWQPQHF
CDR3 DNA: TGTGCCAGCAGTTCAACAGGGGGCTGGCAGCCCCAGCATTTT
clone size: many
V gene: TRBV12-3/TRBV12-4
D gene: TRBD1
J gene: TRBJ1-5